Below, 7 T cell receptor beta chains from the same sample are listed, as sequenced in a study of T-cell memory formation after mild COVID-19. TCRdb re-called the 5' RACE reads through MiXCR, storing one row per CDR3 protein. This sample has around 300,000 distinct CDR3 sequences, with approximately 15% found just once. Material: PBMCs or a T cell subset sorted from them (not recorded which). The receptor source for this set is a man between 18 and 29 years old who had mild COVID-19 (a few samples of this study predate the infection). Cell type and time point are not known.

This clonotype appeared a few times. The CDR3 sequence: CASSQVEVPEAFF. CDR3 DNA: TGTGCCAGCAGCCAAGTAGAGGTCCCTGAAGCTTTCTTT. The chain joins TRBV4-2 to TRBJ1-1; D ambiguous. CDR3 length: 13 residues. In germline, CDR1 is LGHNA, CDR2 YNFKEQ. The germline V and J ends were trimmed by 1 base and 6 bases, with 9 bases remaining between them.

The V call is TRBV10-1, the J call TRBJ2-2; 9 nucleotides agree with TRBD1. The junction had 1 base not matched to a gene; V was cut back by 6 bases and J by 5 bases. CDR1 and CDR2 (germline): WNHNN, SYGVQD (reference sequence). The CDR3 consists of 13 residues. CDR3 residues: CASRTGGTGELFF. As DNA, the CDR3 is TGCGCCAGCAGGACAGGGGGGACCGGGGAGCTGTTTTTT.

The V and J genes are TRBV5-1 and TRBJ2-7; TRBD1 matches 8 bases. Germline CDR1 SGHRS, CDR2 YFSETQ. J lost 4 bases, V lost 4 bases, and 13 bases had no gene match. The CDR3 spans 16 residues. The CDR3 spells CASSIGQGQLIYEQYF. The CDR3 DNA reads TGCGCCAGCAGCATAGGACAGGGCCAATTGATTTACGAGCAGTACTTC.

This rearrangement joins TRBV12-5 to TRBJ2-2; a possible D gene is TRBD1 (5 bases). Trimming took off 1 base at V and 5 bases at J, with 11 bases between the two ends. The CDR3 contains 15 residues. Germline V gives CDR1 LGHNT, CDR2 FRNRAP. CDR3: CASGLGQGRTGELFF. The CDR3 nucleotides are TGTGCTAGTGGTTTGGGCCAGGGAAGGACCGGGGAGCTGTTTTTT.

This clonotype has only a few counts. This chain links TRBV28 with TRBJ2-3; unclear D gene. V lost 5 bases, J lost 5 bases, and 20 bases lay in between. The CDR3 runs to 16 residues. CDR1 is MDHEN and CDR2 is SYDVKM in the germline V gene. The CDR3 region has the DNA TGTGCCAGCAGTGTCCCCCGGTCCCCGGATCGAGATACGCAGTATTTT. The encoded protein is CASSVPRSPDRDTQYF.

This clonotype has a handful of counts. The chain joins TRBV7-9 to TRBJ1-1; 8 nucleotides line up with TRBD1. V lost 2 bases to trimming and J lost 5 bases; unmatched junction nucleotides: 13. Looked up from germline, CDR1 is SEHNR and CDR2 is FQNEAQ (reference sequence). This CDR3 has 17 amino acids. The CDR3 protein is CASSLPRGQGARTEAFF. DNA for the CDR3: TGTGCCAGCAGCTTACCCCGTGGTCAGGGGGCGAGAACTGAAGCTTTCTTT.

The chain links TRBV4-2 to TRBJ1-1; maybe TRBD1 (6 bases). With 4 bases removed from V and 4 bases from J, the gap between germline ends came to 22 bases. CDR3 length: 17 amino acids. Germline loops: CDR1 LGHNA, CDR2 YNFKEQ. The CDR3 nucleotides read TGTGCCAGCAGCCTAGCCGTGGGGGGCGGGCTGGGCACTGAAGCTTTCTTT. It encodes CASSLAVGGGLGTEAFF.